This TCR beta chain was sequenced during a study of blood T cells in healthy people across ages. Study outcomes and limitations: Fewer expanded clones and more diversity marked long-lived versus aged donors.

After removal of 5 bases from V and 10 bases from J, the junction contained 10 bases not matched to a gene. The CDR3 extends over 13 amino acids. Germline CDR1 DFQATT, CDR2 SNEGSKA (reference sequence). It was with a sample-barcoded 5' primer and a J-beta primer mix that a second PCR of roughly 7 to 12 cycles was run. From the 5' RACE reads, TCRdb called clonotypes with MiXCR, one entry per CDR3 protein. The table records around 820,000 distinct CDR3 sequences, around a quarter of them present only once. To note about this clonotype: The antigen is unknown.

This sample also belongs to another study, concerning T cells of mothers and their children.

The J gene is TRBJ2-1, the V gene TRBV20-1, with 8 bases lining up with TRBD2. The sequence derives from a boy aged 5-17 years in good health. Sequenced: blood. Here the CDR3 reads CSASGTRTGEQFF. The CDR3 coding sequence is TGCAGTGCTTCCGGGACTAGAACTGGGGAGCAGTTCTTC.